A selection of T cell receptor beta chains follows, all from one sample in a study of Tregs in tolerant kidney transplant recipients. Method: immunoSEQ multiplex PCR; TCRdb's copy keeps in-frame clones and lacks some. The sample has about 64,000 clones, around 87% seen once. The sample here was CD4+ T cells from blood (PBMCs), taken 6 months after the transplant. The source is a human patient who received a combined kidney and bone marrow transplant. Some T cells may possibly be graft donor cells. CDR3s include the opening cysteine and the closing phenylalanine or tryptophan. D genes are given only for firm matches. Part of the rows lack a size; the others show once, few, many or a class for expanded clones.

d_call j_call clone_size v_call cdr3_aa
TRBD1 TRBJ1-2 . TRBV29-1 CSAIQGDNGYTF
. TRBJ2-7 . TRBV5-6 CASSFVGGAGEQYF
TRBD2 TRBJ2-3 . TRBV6-1 CASLAVVSIADTQYF
. TRBJ2-5 . TRBV18 CASSPQIQETQYF
TRBD2 TRBJ2-7 . TRBV25-1 CASSDPGLAGASYEQYF
TRBD1 TRBJ1-4 . TRBV7-2 CASSSPGTGLEKLFF
TRBD1 TRBJ1-4 . TRBV28 CASSLWGQGELFF
. TRBJ2-5 . TRBV7-2 CASIRTVQETQYF
TRBD1 TRBJ1-2 . TRBV7-2 CASSGGGQGSYGYTF
. TRBJ2-2 . TRBV30 CAGRGHYTGELFF
TRBD1 TRBJ2-1 . TRBV6-1 CASSHDRGPYNEQFF
TRBD2 TRBJ2-7 few TRBV5-4 CASTPGTSNSYEQYF
. TRBJ1-2 few TRBV5-6 CASSPDNYGYTF
TRBD1 TRBJ1-5 . TRBV9 CASSAGTGGVQPQHF
TRBD1 TRBJ2-5 . TRBV7-6 CASSIGQGSETQYF
. TRBJ2-2 . TRBV7-2 CASSSVDRGTGELFF